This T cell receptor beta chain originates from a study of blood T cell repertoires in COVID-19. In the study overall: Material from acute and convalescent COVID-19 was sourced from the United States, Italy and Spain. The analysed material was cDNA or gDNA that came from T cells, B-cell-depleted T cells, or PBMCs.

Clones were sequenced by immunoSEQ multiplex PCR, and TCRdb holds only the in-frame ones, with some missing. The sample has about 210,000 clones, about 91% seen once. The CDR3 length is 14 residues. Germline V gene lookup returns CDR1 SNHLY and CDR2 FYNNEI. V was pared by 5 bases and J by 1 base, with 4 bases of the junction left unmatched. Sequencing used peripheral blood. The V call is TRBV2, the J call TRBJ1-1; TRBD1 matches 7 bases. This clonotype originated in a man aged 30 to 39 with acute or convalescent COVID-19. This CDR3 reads CASSLTGRNTEAFF. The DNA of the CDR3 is TGTGCCAGCAGTTTGACAGGGAGGAACACTGAAGCTTTCTTT. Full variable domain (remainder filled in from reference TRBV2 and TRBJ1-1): EPEVTQTPSHQVTQMGQEVILRCVPISNHLYFYWYRQILGQKVEFLVSFYNNEISEKSEIFDDQFSVERPDGSNFTLKIRSTKLEDSAMYFCASSLTGRNTEAFFGQGTRLTVV.